The clone carrying this TCR beta chain was detected a few times. HTBI primers from iRepertoire and Arm-PCR of CDR3 regions yielded the TCR beta libraries. TCRdb independently ran MiXCR on the multiplex PCR reads; one entry per CDR3 protein. The sample includes more than 450,000 distinct CDR3 sequences, 9.5% to 15% of them seen just once. The data are from a study of regulatory T cells in long-lasting Graves disease. The time point: newly diagnosed GD, antithyroid drugs for less than 3 months. Isolated PBMC RNA provided the starting material for the TCR library. These data are also associated with another study on T cells in Graves' hyperthyroidism and ophthalmopathy. That paper states: HTBI primers were the set used in a first-round RT-PCR of the TCR CDR3. Stable hyperthyroidism was told apart from ophthalmopathy by a model built on 13 V-J features.

The clonotype comes from a woman aged 25 to 39 with Graves disease. The specimen comprised peripheral blood mononuclear cells (PBMCs), sampled at new diagnosis, from a patient treated with antithyroid drugs.

The DNA for the CDR3 is TGTGCCAGCAGCTTGGCCCTTGGACTAGCAGCCCAAGAGACCCAGTACTTC. It is translated as CASSLALGLAAQETQYF. The gene calls are TRBV5-6 and TRBJ2-5; 8 positions agree with TRBD2. In germline, CDR1 is SGHDT, CDR2 YYEEEE. CDR3 size: 17 residues. V lost 0 bases and J lost 1; bases outside the gene matches: 8.